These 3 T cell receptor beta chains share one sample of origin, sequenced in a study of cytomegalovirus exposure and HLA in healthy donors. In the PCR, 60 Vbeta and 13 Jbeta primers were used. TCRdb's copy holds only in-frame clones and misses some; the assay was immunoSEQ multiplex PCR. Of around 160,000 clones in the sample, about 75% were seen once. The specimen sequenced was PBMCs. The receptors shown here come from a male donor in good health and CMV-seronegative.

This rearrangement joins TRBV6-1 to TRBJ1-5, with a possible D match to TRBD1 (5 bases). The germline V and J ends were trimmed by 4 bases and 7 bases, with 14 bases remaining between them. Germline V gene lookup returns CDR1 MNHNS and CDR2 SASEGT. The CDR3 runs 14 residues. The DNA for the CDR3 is TGTGCCAGCAGTGTGGAAAGGGGTAGACAGCCCCAGCATTTT. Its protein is CASSVERGRQPQHF.

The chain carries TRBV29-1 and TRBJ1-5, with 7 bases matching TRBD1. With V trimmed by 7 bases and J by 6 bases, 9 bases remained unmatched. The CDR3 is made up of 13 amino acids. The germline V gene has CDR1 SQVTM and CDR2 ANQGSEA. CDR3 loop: CSAQDREGQPQHF. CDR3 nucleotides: TGCAGCGCCCAAGACAGGGAAGGTCAGCCCCAGCATTTT.

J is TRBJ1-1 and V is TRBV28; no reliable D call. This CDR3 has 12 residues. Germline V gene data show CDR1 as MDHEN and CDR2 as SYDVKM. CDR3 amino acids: CAGRRRNTEAFF. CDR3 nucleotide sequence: TGTGCTGGAAGGCGGCGAAACACTGAAGCTTTCTTT. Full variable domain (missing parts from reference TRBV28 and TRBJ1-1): DVKVTQSSRYLVKRTGEKVFLECVQDMDHENMFWYRQDPGLGLRLIYFSYDVKMKEKGDIPEGYSVSREKKERFSLILESASTNQTSMYLCAGRRRNTEAFFGQGTRLTVV.